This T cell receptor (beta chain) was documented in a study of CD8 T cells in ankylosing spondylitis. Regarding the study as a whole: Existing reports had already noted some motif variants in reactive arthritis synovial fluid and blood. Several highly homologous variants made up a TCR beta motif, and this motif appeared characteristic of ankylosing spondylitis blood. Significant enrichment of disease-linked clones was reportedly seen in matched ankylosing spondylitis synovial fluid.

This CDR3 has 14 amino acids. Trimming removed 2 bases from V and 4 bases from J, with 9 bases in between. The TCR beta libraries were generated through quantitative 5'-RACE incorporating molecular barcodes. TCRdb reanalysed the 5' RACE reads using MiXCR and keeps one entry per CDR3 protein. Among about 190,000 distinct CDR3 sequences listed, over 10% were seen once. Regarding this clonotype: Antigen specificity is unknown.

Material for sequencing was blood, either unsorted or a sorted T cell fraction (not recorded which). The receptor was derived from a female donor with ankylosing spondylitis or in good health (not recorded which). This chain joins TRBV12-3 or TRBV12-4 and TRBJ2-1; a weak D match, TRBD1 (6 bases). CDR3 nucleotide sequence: TGTGCCAGCAGTTTACAGGGACAATACAATGAGCAGTTCTTC. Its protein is CASSLQGQYNEQFF.